Below are 15 T cell receptor beta chains sequenced from a single sample in a study of T cells in tumors after PD-1 blockade. Sequencing used immunoSEQ multiplex PCR; TCRdb keeps in-frame clones, though not all of them. The repertoire holds 40,000 to 55,000 clones, with 75% to 80% as singletons. The sample here was PBMCs, taken before anti-PD-1 treatment. The receptors were gathered from a human donor with basal cell carcinoma.

The chain combines TRBV6-6 with TRBJ1-2; D not certain. The CDR3 runs to 13 residues. The V end was cut by 10 bases, the J end by 0 bases, with 12 bases between. CDR1 and CDR2 from the germline V gene are MNHNY and SVGAGI (reference sequence). In DNA, the CDR3 is TGTGCCACCCTTAGCCCAGCTAACTATGGCTACACCTTC. It is translated as CATLSPANYGYTF.

This chain connects TRBV29-1 to TRBJ2-1; the match to TRBD1 covers 10 bases. The junction had 12 bases not matched to a gene; V was cut back by 7 bases and J by 0 bases. Germline values: CDR1 SQVTM, CDR2 ANQGSEA. The CDR3 consists of 17 residues. CDR3 DNA: TGCAGCGCTCCAACCGGGACAGGGGCAAACTCCTACAATGAGCAGTTCTTC. Translating gives CSAPTGTGANSYNEQFF.

The chain is built from TRBV5-1 and TRBJ1-2; D is possibly TRBD1 (5 bases). The CDR3 extends over 13 amino acids. V lost 0 bases to trimming and J lost 8 bases, with 11 bases between them. CDR1 SGHRS and CDR2 YFSETQ come from the germline V gene. For the CDR3, the DNA is TGCGCCAGCAGCTTGGATGGCAGGGAAGGCTACACCTTC. Its translation: CASSLDGREGYTF.

J is TRBJ1-5 and V is TRBV27, with D unclear. The length of the CDR3 is 15 residues. The germline V gene encodes CDR1 MNHEY and CDR2 SMNVEV (reference sequence). V was clipped by 10 bases and J by 5 bases, with 21 bases between them. The CDR3, as DNA: TGTGCCACCGCACCTGGATGGGGAAGGGATCAGCCCCAGCATTTT. Amino acids: CATAPGWGRDQPQHF.

The chain combines TRBV6-5 with TRBJ2-3; no clear D. This CDR3 comprises 14 residues. Germline CDR1 is MNHEY and CDR2 is SVGAGI. V lost 7 bases, J lost 2 bases, and 13 bases lay in between. The CDR3 DNA reads as TGTGCCAGCAAAAGCACCCGATACACAGATACGCAGTATTTT. This encodes CASKSTRYTDTQYF.

The V gene is TRBV18, the J gene TRBJ1-4; D unclear. Germline V gives CDR1 KGHSH, CDR2 LQKENI. Trimming took 4 bases from V and 0 from J, leaving 9 bases between them. The CDR3 extends over 15 amino acids. CDR3 protein: CASSQDAATNEKLFF. CDR3 DNA sequence: TGTGCCAGCTCACAGGATGCGGCAACTAATGAAAAACTGTTTTTT.

This chain joins TRBV2 and TRBJ2-6, with TRBD1 as a possible D gene (5 bases). With 7 bases removed from V and 0 bases from J, the gap between germline ends came to 22 bases. Looked up from germline, CDR1 is SNHLY and CDR2 is FYNNEI. The CDR3 covers 19 residues. The chain's CDR3 is CASTERQGRYSSGANVLTF. DNA of the CDR3: TGTGCCAGCACGGAGAGGCAGGGTCGGTATTCCTCTGGGGCCAACGTCCTGACTTTC.

This chain links TRBV5-1 with TRBJ2-5; D is perhaps TRBD2 (6 bases). Germline V gene data show CDR1 as SGHRS and CDR2 as YFSETQ. The CDR3 totals 14 residues. V dropped 0 bases and J dropped 4 bases, with 10 bases sitting between them. CDR3 nucleotide sequence: TGCGCCAGCAGCTTGGCCGGGGGAGTAGAGACCCAGTACTTC. This gives the protein CASSLAGGVETQYF. The whole variable domain, filled in from reference TRBV5-1 and TRBJ2-5, reads KAGVTQTPRYLIKTRGQQVTLSCSPISGHRSVSWYQQTPGQGLQFLFEYFSETQRNKGNFPGRFSGRQFSNSRSEMNVSTLELGDSALYLCASSLAGGVETQYFGPGTRLLVL.

This chain joins TRBV20-1 and TRBJ2-7; the match to TRBD2 covers 9 bases. Germline V CDR1 and CDR2: DFQATT, SNEGSKA (reference sequence). This CDR3 has 15 residues. Trimming removed 3 bases from V and 3 bases from J; junction bases left unmatched: 9. CDR3 nucleotides: TGCAGTGCTAGTGTAGCGGGGGCCACGCTCTACGAGCAGTACTTC. Protein product: CSASVAGATLYEQYF.

This clone was counted between two and nine times. V is TRBV15 and J is TRBJ2-5, with TRBD2 matching 11 bases. This CDR3 has 18 residues. Germline values: CDR1 LNHNV, CDR2 YYDKDF (reference sequence). Trimming cost V 1 base and J 0 bases; bases outside gene matches: 7. CDR3 in amino acids: CATSRATSGGWYQETQYF. CDR3 coding DNA: TGTGCCACCAGCAGAGCTACTAGCGGGGGCTGGTACCAAGAGACCCAGTACTTC.

This chain uses TRBV7-2 with TRBJ1-1; D remains unclear. With 1 base removed from V and 2 bases from J, the gap between germline ends came to 5 bases. The CDR3 has 13 amino acids. CDR1 is SGHTA, CDR2 FQGNSA, per germline. The CDR3 nucleotides are TGTGCCAGCAGCTTAGGGGCCAACACTGAAGCTTTCTTT. Protein product: CASSLGANTEAFF.

The genes are TRBV29-1 and TRBJ2-2, with TRBD1 identical over 9 bases. Unmatched junction bases numbered 7, after V lost 5 bases and J lost 3 bases. The length of the CDR3 is 15 residues. Germline loops: CDR1 SQVTM, CDR2 ANQGSEA. DNA for the CDR3: TGCAGCGTTCAGACAGGGGGGGTCCACACCGGGGAGCTGTTTTTT. Protein: CSVQTGGVHTGELFF.

The rearrangement joins TRBV6-5 to TRBJ1-1; 11 bases align to TRBD1. The ends lost 8 bases at V and 5 bases at J; junction bases unmatched: 4. The CDR3 contains 13 residues. Germline V CDR1 and CDR2: MNHEY, SVGAGI. The CDR3 protein is CASQDRGRTEAFF. The CDR3 bases are TGTGCCAGCCAGGACAGGGGGCGAACTGAAGCTTTCTTT.

This chain joins TRBV5-4 and TRBJ1-4; 7 bases map to TRBD1. Germline CDR1 is SGHNT and CDR2 is YYREEE (reference sequence). The CDR3 extends over 15 amino acids. The junction had 7 bases not matched to a gene; V was cut back by 2 bases and J by 6 bases. The CDR3 region is CASSFEGARDEKLFF. The CDR3 DNA follows: TGTGCCAGCAGCTTTGAGGGGGCAAGGGATGAAAAACTGTTTTTT.

The chain is built from TRBV6-5 and TRBJ2-3, with D possibly called TRBD1 or TRBD2 (7 bases each). Trimming took off 6 bases at V and 3 bases at J, with 16 bases between the two ends. The germline gives CDR1 MNHEY, CDR2 SVGAGI. This CDR3 contains 15 residues. Written as DNA, the CDR3 is TGTGCCAGCAGGGTGACAGGGAGGGGGACAGATACGCAGTATTTT. It yields the protein CASRVTGRGTDTQYF.